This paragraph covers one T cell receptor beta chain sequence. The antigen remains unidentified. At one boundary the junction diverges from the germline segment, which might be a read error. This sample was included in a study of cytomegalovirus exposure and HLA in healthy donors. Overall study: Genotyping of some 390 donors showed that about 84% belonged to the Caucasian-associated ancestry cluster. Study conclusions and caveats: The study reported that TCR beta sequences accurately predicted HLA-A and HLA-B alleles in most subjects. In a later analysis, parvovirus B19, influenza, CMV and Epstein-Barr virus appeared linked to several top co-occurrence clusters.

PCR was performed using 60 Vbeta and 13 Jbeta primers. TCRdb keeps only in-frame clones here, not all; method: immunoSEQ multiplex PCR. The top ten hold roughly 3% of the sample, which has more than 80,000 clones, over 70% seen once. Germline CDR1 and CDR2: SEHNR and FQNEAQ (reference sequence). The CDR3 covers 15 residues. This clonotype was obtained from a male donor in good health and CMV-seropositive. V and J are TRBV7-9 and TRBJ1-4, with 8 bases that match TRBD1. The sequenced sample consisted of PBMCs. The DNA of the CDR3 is TGTTCCAGCAGGCCATTACAGGGGGAGGGTGAAAAACTGTTTTTT. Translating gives CSSRPLQGEGEKLFF.